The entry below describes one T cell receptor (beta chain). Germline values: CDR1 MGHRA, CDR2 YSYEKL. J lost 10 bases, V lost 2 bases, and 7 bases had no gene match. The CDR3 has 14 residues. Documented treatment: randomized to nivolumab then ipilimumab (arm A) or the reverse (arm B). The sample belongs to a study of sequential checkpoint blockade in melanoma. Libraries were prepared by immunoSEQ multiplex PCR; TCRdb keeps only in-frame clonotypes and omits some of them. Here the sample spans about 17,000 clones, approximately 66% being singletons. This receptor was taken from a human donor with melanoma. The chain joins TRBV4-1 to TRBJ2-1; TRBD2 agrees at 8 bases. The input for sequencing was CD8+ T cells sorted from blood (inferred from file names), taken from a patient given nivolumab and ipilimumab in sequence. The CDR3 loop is CASSQRRGEREQFF. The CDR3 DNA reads TGCGCCAGCAGCCAAAGGCGGGGGGAGAGGGAGCAGTTCTTC.